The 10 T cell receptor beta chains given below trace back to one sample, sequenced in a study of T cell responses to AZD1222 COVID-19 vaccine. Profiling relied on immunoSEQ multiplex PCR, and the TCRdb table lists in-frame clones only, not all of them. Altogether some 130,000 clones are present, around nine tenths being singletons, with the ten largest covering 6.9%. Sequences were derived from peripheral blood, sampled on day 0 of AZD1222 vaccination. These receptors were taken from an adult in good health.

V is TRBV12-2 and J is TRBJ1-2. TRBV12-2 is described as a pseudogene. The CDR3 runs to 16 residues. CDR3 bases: TGTGCAAGTCGCTTAGTCCTACTCTACTGGTGGTGGGGCTACACCTTC. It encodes CASRLVLLYWWWGYTF.

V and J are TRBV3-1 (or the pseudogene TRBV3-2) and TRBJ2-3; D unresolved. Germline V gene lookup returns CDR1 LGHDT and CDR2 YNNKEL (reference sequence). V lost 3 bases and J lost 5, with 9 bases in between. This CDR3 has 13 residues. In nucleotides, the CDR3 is TGTGCCAGCAGCCAGGGGAACGGAGATACGCAGTATTTT. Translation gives CASSQGNGDTQYF.

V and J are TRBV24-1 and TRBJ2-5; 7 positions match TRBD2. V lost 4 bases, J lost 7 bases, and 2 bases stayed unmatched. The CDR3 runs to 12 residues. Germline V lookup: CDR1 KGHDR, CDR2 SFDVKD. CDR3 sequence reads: CATSELAGTQYF. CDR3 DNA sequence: TGTGCCACCAGTGAATTAGCGGGGACCCAGTACTTC.

The CDR3 DNA sequence: TGTGCCAGCAGTTTGGCGGGACAGAGAAACACCATATATTTT. Amino acids: CASSLAGQRNTIYF. This chain joins TRBV28 and TRBJ1-3; TRBD1 matches 7 bases. With V trimmed by 3 bases and J by 5 bases, 4 bases remained unmatched. The germline gives CDR1 MDHEN, CDR2 SYDVKM. The CDR3 runs 14 residues.

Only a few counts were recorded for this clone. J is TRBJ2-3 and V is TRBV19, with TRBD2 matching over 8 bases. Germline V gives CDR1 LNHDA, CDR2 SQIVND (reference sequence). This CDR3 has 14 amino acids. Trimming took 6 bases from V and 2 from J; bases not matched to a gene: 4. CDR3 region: CASRLAVATDTQYF. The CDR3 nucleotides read TGTGCCAGTAGACTAGCGGTGGCCACAGATACGCAGTATTTT.

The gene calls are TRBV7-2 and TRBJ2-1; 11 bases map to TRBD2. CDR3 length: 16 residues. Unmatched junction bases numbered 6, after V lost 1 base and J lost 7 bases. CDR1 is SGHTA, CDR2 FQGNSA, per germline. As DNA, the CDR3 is TGTGCCAGCAGCTTAGTCGGGACTAGCGGACCGAATGAGCAGTTCTTC. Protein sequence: CASSLVGTSGPNEQFF.

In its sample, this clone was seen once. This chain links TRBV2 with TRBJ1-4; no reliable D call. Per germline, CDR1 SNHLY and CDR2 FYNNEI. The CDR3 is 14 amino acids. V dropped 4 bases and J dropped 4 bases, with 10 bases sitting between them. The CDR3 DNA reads TGTGCCAGCAGTGCCTGGACCCTTAATGAAAAACTGTTTTTT. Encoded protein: CASSAWTLNEKLFF.

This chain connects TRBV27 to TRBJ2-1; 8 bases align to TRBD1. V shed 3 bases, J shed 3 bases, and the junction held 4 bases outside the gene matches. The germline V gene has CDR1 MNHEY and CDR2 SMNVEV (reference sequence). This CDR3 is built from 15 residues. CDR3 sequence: CASSFAQGGYNEQFF. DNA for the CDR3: TGTGCCAGCAGTTTTGCACAGGGGGGCTACAATGAGCAGTTCTTC.

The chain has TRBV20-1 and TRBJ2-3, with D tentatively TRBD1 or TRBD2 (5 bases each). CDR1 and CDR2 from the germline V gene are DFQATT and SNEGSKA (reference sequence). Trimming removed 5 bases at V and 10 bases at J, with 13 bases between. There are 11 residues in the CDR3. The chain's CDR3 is CSAGDREAQYF. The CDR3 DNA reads TGCAGTGCTGGGGACCGCGAGGCGCAGTATTTT.

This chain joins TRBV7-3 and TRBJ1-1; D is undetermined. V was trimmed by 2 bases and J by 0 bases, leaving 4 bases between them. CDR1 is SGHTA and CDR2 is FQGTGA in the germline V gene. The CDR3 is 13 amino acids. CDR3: CASSLVLNTEAFF. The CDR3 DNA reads TGTGCCAGCAGCTTAGTCCTGAACACTGAAGCTTTCTTT.